This T cell receptor (beta chain) was sequenced for a study of blood T cell repertoires in COVID-19. Germline V gives CDR1 SGHNT, CDR2 YYREEE (reference sequence). CDR3 length: 16 residues. Trimming stripped 3 bases from V and 4 bases from J, with 16 bases between. Sequencing was performed with immunoSEQ multiplex PCR; in TCRdb, only in-frame clones are kept and a portion is missing. The sample records about 84,000 clones, over 70% being singletons. The chain has TRBV5-4 and TRBJ2-2; TRBD2 might be the D (6 bases). This sequence originates from a man aged 50-59 years with active or convalescent COVID-19. Specimen: peripheral blood. The CDR3 protein is CASSYQRGTGTGELFF. CDR3 sequence (DNA): TGTGCCAGCAGCTATCAACGGGGGACGGGCACCGGGGAGCTGTTTTTT.